This TCR beta chain came from a study of T cell repertoires in cytomegalovirus infection (dated by TCRdb to about 2019). Study-level background: Donor HLA type was relevant to the analysis, as public TCR beta signatures indicated carriage of CMV infection together with the matching HLA type. The research as a whole found: The ex vivo response was dominated by HLA-C-restricted CMV-specific TCR beta clonotypes, which also provided the single most frequent clonotype in two of eight donors. Cumulative frequency of public TCR beta family members discriminated carriers of CMV infection plus the relevant HLA type in this cohort and an independent roughly 340-donor cohort.

As for this clonotype: Its recognized antigen is unknown. Base qualities are not recorded, but no much larger clone differs from it by a single base.

The listed sequencing device is Illumina HiSeq 1500. In-frame beta chains were kept once TCRdb had trimmed the public reads at Q25 with fastp and called clones with MiXCR. Each CDR3 protein appears once, grouped with its most common genes and DNA. The sample table holds fewer than 550,000 distinct CDR3 sequences, of which less than 30% were seen once. The top ten clones comprise 13% of the sample. Between the V and J ends, shortened by 4 bases and 6 bases respectively, the junction contains 12 bases. Sequences SGHTA (CDR1) and FQGNSA (CDR2) are obtained from the germline V gene. From the cysteine through the phenylalanine, the CDR3 covers 14 amino acids. CDR3 DNA is the only sequence kept; it has 42 bases, read in frame from the first base.

The V and J segments used are TRBV7-2 and TRBJ2-2; the D segment cannot be called with confidence. This sequence was found in a human donor in good health (CMV status not recorded). Some clones in this sample may be carry-over from other donors' samples. The source material was PBMCs. The nucleotide sequence reads TGTGCCAGCAGCTCAGCCACGGGTCCCGGGGAGCTGTTTTTT. Translated, this gives CASSSATGPGELFF.